This T cell receptor beta chain was identified during a study of shared clonotypes between healthy human individuals. Regarding the study as a whole: There were few donors, and this limited the genetic and exposure-history diversity represented.

The assay was immunoSEQ multiplex PCR, and TCRdb's table has in-frame clones only and misses some. Among about 2.3 million clones listed, more than 85% were seen once. For this clone: Its cognate antigen is unknown.

The V gene lost 3 bases and the J gene lost 1 base, with 12 bases spanning the gap. CDR1 SGHVS and CDR2 FQNEAQ come from the germline V gene. This CDR3 has 15 residues. This chain connects TRBV7-8 to TRBJ1-1, with D perhaps matching TRBD1 (5 bases). The sequenced sample was naive CD4+ T cells from PBMCs. Subset noted: CD45RA+ positively selected. The clonotype originates from a man aged 18 to 29 in good health. Some clones in this sample may be carry-over from other donors' samples. The CDR3 spells CASSFLDRSNTEAFF. The CDR3, as DNA: TGTGCCAGCAGCTTCCTCGACAGATCGAACACTGAAGCTTTCTTT.